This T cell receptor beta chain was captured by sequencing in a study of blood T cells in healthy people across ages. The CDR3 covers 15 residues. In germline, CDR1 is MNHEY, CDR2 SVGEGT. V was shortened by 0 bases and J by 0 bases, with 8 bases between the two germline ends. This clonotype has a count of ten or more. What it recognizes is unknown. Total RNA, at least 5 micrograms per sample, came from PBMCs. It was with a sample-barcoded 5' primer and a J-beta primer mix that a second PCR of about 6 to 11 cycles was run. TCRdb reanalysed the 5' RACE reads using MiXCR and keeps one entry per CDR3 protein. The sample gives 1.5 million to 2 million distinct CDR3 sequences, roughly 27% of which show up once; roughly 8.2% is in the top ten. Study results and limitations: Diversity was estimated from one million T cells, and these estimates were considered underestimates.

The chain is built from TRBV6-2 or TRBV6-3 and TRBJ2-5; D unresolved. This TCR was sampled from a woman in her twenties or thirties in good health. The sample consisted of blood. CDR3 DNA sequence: TGTGCCAGCAGTTACTCGATCAGAGACCAAGAGACCCAGTACTTC. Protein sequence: CASSYSIRDQETQYF.